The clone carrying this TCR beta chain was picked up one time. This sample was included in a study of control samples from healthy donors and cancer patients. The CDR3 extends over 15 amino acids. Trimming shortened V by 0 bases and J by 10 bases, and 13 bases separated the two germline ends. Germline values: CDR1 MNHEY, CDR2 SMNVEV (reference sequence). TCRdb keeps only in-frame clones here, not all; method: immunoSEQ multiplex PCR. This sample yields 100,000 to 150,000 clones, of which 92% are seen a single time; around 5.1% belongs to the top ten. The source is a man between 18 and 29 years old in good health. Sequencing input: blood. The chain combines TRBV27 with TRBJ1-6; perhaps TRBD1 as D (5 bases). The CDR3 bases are TGTGCCAGCAGTTTATCGGTCAGGGTGGGATCACCCCTCCACTTT. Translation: CASSLSVRVGSPLHF.